The present entry profiles one T cell receptor beta chain with its context. This CDR3 is 15 amino acids long. The V gene's germline CDR1 is KGHSH and CDR2 LQKENI. J lost 4 bases, V lost 6 bases, and 8 bases had no gene match. Participants were aged about 18 to 100 years, lived in 25 or so US areas, and enrolled virtually. Participant-given clinical history determined each cohort assignment. The data originate from a study of blood T cell repertoires in COVID-19. About the research overall: Whether acute or convalescent, the COVID-19 samples came from the United States, Italy and Spain.

Per the original data handling: From reference gene primer amplification, estimates of nucleated cell counts were derived. TCRdb keeps only in-frame clones here, not all; method: immunoSEQ multiplex PCR. The V and J calls and clone size come from that table; D and trimming were worked out from the DNA. Altogether 250,000 to 300,000 clones are present, about 89% being singletons, with the ten largest covering more than 1%. The chain recombines TRBV18 with TRBJ2-5, with 10 nucleotides matching TRBD1. This TCR came from a human donor in a cohort exposed to, infected with or recovered from COVID-19 (not recorded which). The donor label of this sample is uncertain. Sequencing used PBMCs or T cells enriched from blood (not recorded which). CDR3 DNA sequence: TGTGCCAGCTCTCTGGACAGGGGGGTCCTAGAGACCCAGTACTTC. Its protein product is CASSLDRGVLETQYF.